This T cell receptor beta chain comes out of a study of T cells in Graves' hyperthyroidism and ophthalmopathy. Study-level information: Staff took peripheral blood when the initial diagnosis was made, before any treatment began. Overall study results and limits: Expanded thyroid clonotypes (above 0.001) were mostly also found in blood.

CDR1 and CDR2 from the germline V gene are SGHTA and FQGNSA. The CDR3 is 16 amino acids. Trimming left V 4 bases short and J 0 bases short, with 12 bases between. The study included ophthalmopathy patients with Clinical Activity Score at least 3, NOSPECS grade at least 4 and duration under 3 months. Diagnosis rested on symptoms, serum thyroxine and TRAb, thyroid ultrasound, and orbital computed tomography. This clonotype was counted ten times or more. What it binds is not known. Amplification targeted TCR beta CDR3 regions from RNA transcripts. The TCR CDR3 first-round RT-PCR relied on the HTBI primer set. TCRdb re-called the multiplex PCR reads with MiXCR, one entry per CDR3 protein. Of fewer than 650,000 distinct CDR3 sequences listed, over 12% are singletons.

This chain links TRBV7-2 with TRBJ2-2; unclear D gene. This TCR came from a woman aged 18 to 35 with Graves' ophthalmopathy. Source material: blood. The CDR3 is CASSYRHISNTGELFF. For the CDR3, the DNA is TGTGCCAGCAGCTACCGACACATATCGAACACCGGGGAGCTGTTTTTT.